Here is one T cell receptor (beta chain) with its context. Its antigen is undetermined. These data come from a study of Ad26.COV2.S vaccination and SARS-CoV-2 variants. Study as a whole: Donor got 5x10^10 or 1x10^11 viral particles of Ad26.COV2.S. Study results and caveats: Across vaccine and placebo recipients, the breadth of non-spike TCRs was similar.

The treatment is: roughly 19 received Ad26.COV2.S at low or high dose, single or two shots; a few received placebo; per-sample allocation not given. Samples came from day 63 after the first vaccine or placebo injection. The method was immunoSEQ multiplex PCR; TCRdb's version includes in-frame clones alone and lacks a portion of them. This sample carries 440,000 or so clones, 90% of them seen once, and the ten largest clones take roughly 4.3%. This sample comprised peripheral blood, obtained in a trial of Ad26.COV2.S vaccine versus placebo. The receptor was derived from a person between 18 and 60 years old who received the Ad26.COV2.S COVID-19 vaccine or a placebo.

The CDR3 DNA reads TGTGCCAGCAGTTTATCCTCAGGGGGCGGTATCTCTGGAAACACCATATATTTT. Protein sequence: CASSLSSGGGISGNTIYF. This chain uses TRBV27 with TRBJ1-3; TRBD1 matches at 8 bases. Germline CDR1 is MNHEY and CDR2 is SMNVEV (reference sequence). This CDR3 is 18 amino acids long. V shed 0 bases, J shed 0 bases, and the junction held 7 bases outside the gene matches.